Listed below are T cell receptor beta chains from one sample, sequenced in a study of human T cells and chemical hapten exposure. TCRdb analysed the RACE reads with MiXCR anew, one entry per CDR3 protein. The sample has about 54,000 distinct CDR3 sequences; more than 9% are singletons. This material consisted of whole blood, taken in connection with sensitization to the hapten diphenylcyclopropenone (DPC). The origin of the receptors is a woman between 50 and 59 years old with alopecia areata. Some clones in this sample may be carry-over from other donors' samples. Each CDR3 is given without its conserved first and last residue.

cdr3_aa	v_call	cdr3_length	j_call
ASRTGTGHTGELF	TRBV2	13	TRBJ2-2
ASRGRGRQSSYNEQF	TRBV7-6	15	TRBJ2-1
ASSRGGAATYEQY	TRBV7-8	13	TRBJ2-7
ASSYTTDTQY	TRBV11-2	10	TRBJ2-3
ASSYGGQRSYEQY	TRBV6-6	13	TRBJ2-7
ASSEDLHLYSQY	TRBV6-1	12	TRBJ2-5
ASSSSGGNTIY	TRBV6-5	11	TRBJ1-3
ASSSPRSTNYGYT	TRBV5-4	13	TRBJ1-2
SVEDRGGGQH	TRBV29-1	10	TRBJ1-5
ASSFRWADRVVQPQH	TRBV21-1	15	TRBJ1-5
ASRGGANVLT	TRBV6-2/TRBV6-3	10	TRBJ2-6
ASSLQETQY	TRBV5-1	9	TRBJ2-5
ASSILAGAVPYEQY	TRBV19	14	TRBJ2-7
ASSVPSGSSYEQY	TRBV18	13	TRBJ2-7
ASSWLPNSSGGIRMPEAF	TRBV28	18	TRBJ1-1
SASQDRPYEQY	TRBV20-1	11	TRBJ2-7
ASSYLGPNYEQY	TRBV6-2/TRBV6-3	12	TRBJ2-7
ASSYSHGDGTSPLH	TRBV6-5	14	TRBJ1-6
ASSRGGVYEQY	TRBV5-1	11	TRBJ2-7
ASSGAESSYNSPLH	TRBV18	14	TRBJ1-6
ASSRDQETQY	TRBV5-1	10	TRBJ2-5
ASSLEVDGTYEQY	TRBV11-2	13	TRBJ2-7
SAIDKAGYL	TRBV20-1	9	TRBJ2-7
SVDNSGYGYT	TRBV29-1	10	TRBJ1-2
SASPNLALRGGYT	TRBV20-1	13	TRBJ1-2
ASSPDPTYNEQF	TRBV18	12	TRBJ2-1
ASSFRTGQETQY	TRBV7-9	12	TRBJ2-5
ASSSQSQGRTEAF	TRBV6-2/TRBV6-3	13	TRBJ1-1
AIMTGYEQY	TRBV10-3	9	TRBJ2-7
ASSLRPGSNTEAF	TRBV27	13	TRBJ1-1
ASSPGANYEQY	TRBV7-2	11	TRBJ2-7